This T cell receptor beta chain emerged from a study of blood T cell repertoires in COVID-19. In the study overall: From the United States, Italy and Spain came samples of acute and convalescent COVID-19.

In germline, CDR1 is MNHNS, CDR2 SASEGT. The V gene lost 1 base and the J gene lost 4 bases, with 7 bases spanning the gap. The CDR3 consists of 13 residues. This clone was observed a few times. Sequenced by immunoSEQ multiplex PCR; TCRdb stores in-frame clones only, minus some. The profile covers a few hundred thousand clones, with 80% to 90% appearing a single time and around 0.96% taken by the ten largest. Sequenced material: peripheral blood. V and J are TRBV6-1 and TRBJ1-2; D is uncertain. The receptor was isolated from a man in his forties or fifties with acute or convalescent COVID-19. For the CDR3, the DNA is TGTGCCAGCAGTGAAGAACAGCTCTATGGCTACACCTTC. Translated, it gives CASSEEQLYGYTF.